This T cell receptor beta chain was sequenced during a study of blood T cell repertoires in COVID-19. The overall study: Sources were T cells, B-cell-depleted T cells, or PBMCs; the material itself was cDNA or gDNA.

Enrollees, roughly 18 to 95 years old, lived in about two dozen US areas. This clone showed up just once. Trimming left V 3 bases short and J 2 bases short, with 14 bases between. This CDR3 has 16 residues. From germline, CDR1 is SNHLY and CDR2 FYNNEI. Sequenced by immunoSEQ multiplex PCR; TCRdb stores in-frame clones only, minus some. The repertoire has roughly 230,000 clones, roughly 84% of them found once; the top ten carry roughly 7.1%. The chain uses TRBV2 and TRBJ1-5, with D unresolved. Material for sequencing was PBMCs or T cells enriched from blood (not recorded which). This TCR came from a man aged 30-40 years in a cohort exposed to, infected with or recovered from COVID-19 (not recorded which). The CDR3 reads CASSDGSRLGNQPQHF. In DNA form, the CDR3 reads TGTGCCAGCAGTGATGGGAGCAGGCTTGGCAATCAGCCCCAGCATTTT.